This TCR beta chain is drawn from a study of control samples from healthy donors and cancer patients. The germline V gene has CDR1 SNHLY and CDR2 FYNNEI. V dropped 6 bases and J dropped 1 base, with 13 bases sitting between them. This CDR3 is 16 amino acids long. The method was immunoSEQ multiplex PCR; TCRdb's version includes in-frame clones alone and lacks a portion of them. The data hold around 170,000 clones, with approximately 86% observed a single time. Input material: blood. The receptor was derived from a woman in her 30s in good health. V and J are TRBV2 and TRBJ1-6, with D perhaps TRBD1 (5 bases). The CDR3 DNA follows: TGTGCCAGCAGCGCGGGGGGTAGGTCCTATAATTCACCCCTCCACTTT. This translates into CASSAGGRSYNSPLHF.